This TCR beta chain was profiled in a study of quantifying T cell responses using KT2 cells. Study at large: Reverse transcription used primers in the TCR alpha and beta constant regions. The second PCR was a qPCR stopped at a predetermined fluorescence threshold.

Unfractionated PBMC were spiked with known numbers of KT2 clone cells. Fixed numbers of PBMC received varying amounts of KT2 cells. This clonotype was detected many times. A single-stranded UMI oligo with SP2 sequence was ligated to cDNA 3' ends. The first PCR ran approximately 4 cycles with an equimolar RC1.1 and RC1.2 beta primer mix. TCRdb ran MiXCR on the UMI-ligation and nested PCR reads and lists one entry per CDR3 protein. The sample lists 25,000 to 35,000 distinct CDR3 sequences, 7.3% occurring once. Deletions cut 4 bases from V and 8 bases from J, with 17 bases between. The V gene's germline CDR1 is SEHNR and CDR2 FQNEAQ (reference sequence). The CDR3 is 15 residues long.

Sample: PBMCs spiked with cells of the T cell clone KT2. The TCR was taken from a human donor. The chain joins TRBV7-9 to TRBJ1-4, with TRBD1 as a possible D gene (6 bases). DNA of the CDR3: TGTGCCAGCAGCTCTCTACGGGGGGCTGTCGAAAAACTGTTTTTT. Amino acids: CASSSLRGAVEKLFF.